These 4 T cell receptor beta chains were all obtained from the same sample, sequenced in a study of OX40 agonist ivuxolimab in advanced cancers. Profiled with immunoSEQ multiplex PCR; TCRdb holds only in-frame clones, not every one. The data show just over 80,000 clones, about nine tenths seen once. Sequencing was performed on CD4+ or CD8+ T cells sorted from blood, taken in a trial of the OX40 agonist ivuxolimab. These receptors all come from an adult with an advanced solid tumor such as melanoma, head and neck, liver or kidney cancer.

CDR3 DNA sequence: TGTGCCAGCAGCTCAAAGGACGCCCGGGGGCAAAACATTCAGTACTTC. It specifies CASSSKDARGQNIQYF. The chain recombines TRBV5-4 with TRBJ2-4; D is tentatively TRBD1 or TRBD2 (6 bases each). The CDR3 sequence is 16 residues long. The V gene's germline CDR1 is SGHNT and CDR2 YYREEE (reference sequence). Trimming stripped 3 bases from V and 5 bases from J, with 18 bases between.

The V call is TRBV4-2, the J call TRBJ2-3; 8 nucleotides line up with TRBD2. The V segment lost 0 bases and the J segment 0 bases; nucleotides outside the gene matches: 8. Germline-derived CDR1 and CDR2 are LGHNA and YNFKEQ. The CDR3 consists of 18 residues. CDR3 in DNA: TGTGCCAGCAGCCAAGATCCTGCCCGGGGGGGTAGCACAGATACGCAGTATTTT. Translated, it gives CASSQDPARGGSTDTQYF.

This clone was seen only once. The chain combines TRBV4-1 with TRBJ2-5, with 7 bases matching TRBD2. Germline-derived CDR1 and CDR2 are MGHRA and YSYEKL. J was trimmed by 5 bases and V by 2 bases; bases with no gene match: 11. There are 16 residues in the CDR3. In DNA form, the CDR3 reads TGCGCCAGCAGCCAAAACAACGGGAGGCGGAGTGAGACCCAGTACTTC. It codes for CASSQNNGRRSETQYF.

This clone occurred once. The rearrangement joins TRBV2 to TRBJ1-2; D is possibly TRBD1 (5 bases). The V gene's germline CDR1 is SNHLY and CDR2 FYNNEI. The CDR3 contains 14 residues. Trimming cost V 6 bases and J 8 bases, with 19 bases left between them. The CDR3 nucleotides read TGTGCCAGCAGGGCCCGCCAGGGTGTAGGCGGCTACACCTTC. Residues: CASRARQGVGGYTF.